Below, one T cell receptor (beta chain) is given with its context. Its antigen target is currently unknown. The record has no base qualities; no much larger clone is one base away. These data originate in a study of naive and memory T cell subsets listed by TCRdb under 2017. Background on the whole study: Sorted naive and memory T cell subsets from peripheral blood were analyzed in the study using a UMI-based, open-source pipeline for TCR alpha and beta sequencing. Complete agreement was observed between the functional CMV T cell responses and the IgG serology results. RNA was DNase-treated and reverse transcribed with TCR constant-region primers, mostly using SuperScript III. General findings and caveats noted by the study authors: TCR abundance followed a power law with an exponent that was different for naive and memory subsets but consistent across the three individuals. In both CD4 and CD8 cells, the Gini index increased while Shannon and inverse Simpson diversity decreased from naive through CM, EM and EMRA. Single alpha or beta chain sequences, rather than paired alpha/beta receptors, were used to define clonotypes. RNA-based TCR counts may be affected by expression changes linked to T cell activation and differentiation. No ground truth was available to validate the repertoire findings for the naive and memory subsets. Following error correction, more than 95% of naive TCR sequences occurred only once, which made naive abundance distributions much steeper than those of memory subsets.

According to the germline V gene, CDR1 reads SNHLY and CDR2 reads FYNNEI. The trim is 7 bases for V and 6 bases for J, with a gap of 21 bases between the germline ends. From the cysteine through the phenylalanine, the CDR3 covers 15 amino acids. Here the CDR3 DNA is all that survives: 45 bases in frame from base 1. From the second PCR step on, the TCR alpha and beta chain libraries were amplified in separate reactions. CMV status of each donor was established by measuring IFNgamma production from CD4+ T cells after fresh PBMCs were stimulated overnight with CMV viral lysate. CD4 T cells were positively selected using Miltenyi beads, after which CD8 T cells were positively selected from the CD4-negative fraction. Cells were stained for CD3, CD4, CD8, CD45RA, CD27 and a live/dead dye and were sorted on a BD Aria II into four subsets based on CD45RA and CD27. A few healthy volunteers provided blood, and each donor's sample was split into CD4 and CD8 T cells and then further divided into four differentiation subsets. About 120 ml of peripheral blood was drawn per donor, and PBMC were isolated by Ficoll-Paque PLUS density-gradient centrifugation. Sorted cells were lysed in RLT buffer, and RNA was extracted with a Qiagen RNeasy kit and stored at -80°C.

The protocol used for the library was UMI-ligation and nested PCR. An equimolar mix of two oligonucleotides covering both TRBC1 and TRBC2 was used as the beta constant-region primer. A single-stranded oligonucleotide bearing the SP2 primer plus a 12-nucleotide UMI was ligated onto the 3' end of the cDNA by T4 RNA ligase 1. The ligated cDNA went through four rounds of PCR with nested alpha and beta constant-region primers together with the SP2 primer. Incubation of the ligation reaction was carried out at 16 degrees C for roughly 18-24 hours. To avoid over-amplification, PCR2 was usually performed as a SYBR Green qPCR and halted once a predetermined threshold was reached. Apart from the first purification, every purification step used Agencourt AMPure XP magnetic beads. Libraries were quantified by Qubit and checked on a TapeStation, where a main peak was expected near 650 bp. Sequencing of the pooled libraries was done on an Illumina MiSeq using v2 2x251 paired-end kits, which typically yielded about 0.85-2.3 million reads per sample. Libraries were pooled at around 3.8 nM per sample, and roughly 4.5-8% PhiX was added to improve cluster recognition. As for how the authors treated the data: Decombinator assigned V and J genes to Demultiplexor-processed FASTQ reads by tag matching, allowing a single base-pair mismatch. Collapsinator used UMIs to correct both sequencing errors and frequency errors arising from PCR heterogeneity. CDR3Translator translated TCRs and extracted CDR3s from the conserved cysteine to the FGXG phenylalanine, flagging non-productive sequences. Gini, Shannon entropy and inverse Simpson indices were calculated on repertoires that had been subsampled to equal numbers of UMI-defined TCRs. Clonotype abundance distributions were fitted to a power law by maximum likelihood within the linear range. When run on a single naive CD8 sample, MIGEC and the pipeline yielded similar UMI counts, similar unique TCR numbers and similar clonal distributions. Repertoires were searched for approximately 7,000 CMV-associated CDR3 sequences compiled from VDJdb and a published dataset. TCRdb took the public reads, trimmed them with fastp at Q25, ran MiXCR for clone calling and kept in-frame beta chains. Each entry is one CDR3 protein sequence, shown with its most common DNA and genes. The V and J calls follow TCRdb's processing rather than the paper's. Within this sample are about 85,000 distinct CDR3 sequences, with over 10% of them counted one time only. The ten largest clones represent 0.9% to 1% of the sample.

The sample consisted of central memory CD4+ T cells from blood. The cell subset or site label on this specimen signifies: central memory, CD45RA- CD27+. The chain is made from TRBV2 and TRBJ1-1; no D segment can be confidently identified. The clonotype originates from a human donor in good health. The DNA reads TGTGCCAGCACTCGACTTACTAGGGCGAGCGCTGAAGCTTTCTTT. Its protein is CASTRLTRASAEAFF.